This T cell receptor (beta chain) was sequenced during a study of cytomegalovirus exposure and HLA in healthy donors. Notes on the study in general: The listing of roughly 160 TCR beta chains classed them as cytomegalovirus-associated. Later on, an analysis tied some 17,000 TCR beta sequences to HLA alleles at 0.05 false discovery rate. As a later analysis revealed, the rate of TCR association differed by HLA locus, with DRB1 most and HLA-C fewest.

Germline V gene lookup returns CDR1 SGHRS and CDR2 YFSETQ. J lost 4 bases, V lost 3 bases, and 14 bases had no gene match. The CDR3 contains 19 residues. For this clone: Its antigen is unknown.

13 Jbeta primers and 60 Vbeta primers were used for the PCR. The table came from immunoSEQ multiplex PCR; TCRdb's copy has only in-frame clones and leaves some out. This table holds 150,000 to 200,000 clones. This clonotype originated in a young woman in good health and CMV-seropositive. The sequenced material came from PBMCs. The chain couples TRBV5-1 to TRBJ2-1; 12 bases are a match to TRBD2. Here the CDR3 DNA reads TGCGCCAGCAGCTCCCTCCCTCCTAGCGGGGGGGCGATTTACAATGAGCAGTTCTTC. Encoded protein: CASSSLPPSGGAIYNEQFF.